The clone carrying this T cell receptor beta chain was observed a few times. This record comes from a study of PD-L1 blockade in urothelial cancer. Method: immunoSEQ multiplex PCR; TCRdb's copy keeps in-frame clones and lacks some. The sample lists tens of thousands of clones; around 88% were seen once. Time point in this sample: pretreatment peripheral blood. The sample here was PBMCs, taken around atezolizumab (anti-PD-L1) treatment. This TCR was recovered from a man aged 55 to 70 with urothelial cancer.

CDR3 region: CASSFNNQPQHF. The CDR3 DNA is TGTGCCAGCAGCTTTAACAATCAGCCCCAGCATTTT. The V call is TRBV5-8, the J call TRBJ1-5, with D unclear. The V end lost 2 bases, the J end lost 3 bases, and 3 bases lay between the germline ends. This CDR3 spans 12 amino acids. The germline gives CDR1 SGHTS, CDR2 YDEGEE.